This T cell receptor beta chain was documented in a study of cytomegalovirus exposure and HLA in healthy donors. Regarding the study as a whole: In a later analysis, a missense DCLRE1C variant was linked to TCR beta V- and J-gene trimming. Specificity of three CMV-associated chains for CMV antigens was verified in vitro. Solely CMV serostatus was available to characterize immune exposure. Both high specificity and high sensitivity reportedly marked the classifier's diagnosis of cytomegalovirus status.

CDR3 length: 15 amino acids. V lost 2 bases to trimming and J lost 5 bases, with 13 bases between them. Germline CDR1 and CDR2: SGDLS and YYNGEE. With regard to this clone: Its antigen is unknown.

Primers: 60 Vbeta forward and 13 Jbeta reverse. The assay was immunoSEQ multiplex PCR, and TCRdb's table has in-frame clones only and misses some. Found here are about 64,000 clones, 78% of them singletons; the top ten hold around 7.4%. The clonotype comes from a man aged 18-30 years in good health and CMV-seropositive. The specimen was PBMCs. The chain recombines TRBV9 with TRBJ2-2, with D tentatively TRBD2 (6 bases). The CDR3 sequence is CASSVRPEGTGELFF. Here the CDR3 DNA reads TGTGCCAGCAGCGTCCGCCCGGAGGGTACCGGGGAGCTGTTTTTT.